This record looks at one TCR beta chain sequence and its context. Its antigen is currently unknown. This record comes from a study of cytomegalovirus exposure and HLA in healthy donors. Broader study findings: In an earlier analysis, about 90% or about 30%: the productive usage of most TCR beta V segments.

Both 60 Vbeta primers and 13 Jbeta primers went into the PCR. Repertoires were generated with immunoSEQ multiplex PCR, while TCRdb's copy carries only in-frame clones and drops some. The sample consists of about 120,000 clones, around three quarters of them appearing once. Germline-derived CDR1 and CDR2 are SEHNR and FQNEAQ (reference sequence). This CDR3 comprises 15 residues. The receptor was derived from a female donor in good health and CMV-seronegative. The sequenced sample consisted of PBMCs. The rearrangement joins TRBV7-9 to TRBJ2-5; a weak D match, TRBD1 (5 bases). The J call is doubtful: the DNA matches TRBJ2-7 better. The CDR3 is CASSLVPDIHYEQYF. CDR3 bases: TGTGCCAGCAGCTTAGTCCCGGACATCCACTACGAGCAGTACTTC.